Listed here is a single T cell receptor beta chain. Here immunoSEQ multiplex PCR was the method, and the copy in TCRdb shows in-frame clones only, minus some. The sample lists about 74,000 clones, over 85% occurring once. The data are from a study of T cell changes during pregnancy in multiple sclerosis. This CDR3 comprises 18 residues. This material consisted of peripheral blood, taken after pregnancy. This TCR derives from a female donor in good health, enrolled as a control in a pregnancy study. The chain links TRBV21-1 to TRBJ2-5; the table's D call, TRBD2, was not checked against the DNA. TRBV21-1 is reported as a pseudogene. CDR3 amino acids: CASSKALAASGRRETQYF. CDR3 coding DNA: TGTGCCAGCAGCAAAGCTCTGGCGGCTAGCGGGAGGAGGGAGACCCAGTACTTC.